Shown below are 20 T cell receptor beta chains from a single sample sequenced in a study of CD8 T cells in ankylosing spondylitis. TCRdb ran MiXCR on the 5' RACE reads and lists one entry per CDR3 protein. The table records about 320,000 distinct CDR3 sequences, more than 9% of them present only once. The sequenced material came from blood, either unsorted or a sorted T cell fraction (not recorded which). All receptors derive from a female donor with ankylosing spondylitis or in good health (not recorded which).

The chain employs TRBV12-3 or TRBV12-4 and TRBJ1-1; no reliable D call. This CDR3 region has 12 residues. Trimming left V 5 bases short and J 7 bases short, with 11 bases between. The DNA of the CDR3 is TGTGCCAGCAGTCCGTTCGGTTTTGAAGCTTTCTTT. This gives the protein CASSPFGFEAFF.

This clonotype was picked up many times. This chain joins TRBV28 and TRBJ2-1, with D possibly being TRBD1 or TRBD2 (5 bases each). Germline CDR1 and CDR2: MDHEN and SYDVKM. V lost 5 bases, J lost 12 bases, and 11 bases lay in between. There are 11 residues in the CDR3. In DNA, the CDR3 is TGTGCCAGCAGTGAAGCTGGGGGGCAGTTCTTC. Amino acid sequence: CASSEAGGQFF.

Ten or more counts support this clonotype. The rearrangement uses TRBV7-2 and TRBJ2-7; the match to TRBD1 covers 7 bases. This CDR3 contains 13 residues. Unmatched junction bases numbered 6, after V lost 4 bases and J lost 6 bases. Germline loops: CDR1 SGHTA, CDR2 FQGNSA. CDR3 region: CASSSLWTGEQYF. Written as DNA, the CDR3 is TGTGCCAGCAGCTCCCTCTGGACAGGCGAGCAGTACTTC.

The sample holds many counts of this clonotype. This chain links TRBV3-1 with TRBJ2-3; 12 nucleotides agree with TRBD2. Germline V gene sequence: CDR1 LGHDT, CDR2 YNNKEL (reference sequence). Unmatched junction bases numbered 2, after V lost 6 bases and J lost 1 base. The CDR3 is 15 residues long. In DNA, the CDR3 is TGTGCCAGCAGTCGACTAGCGGGAGGCACAGATACGCAGTATTTT. It yields the protein CASSRLAGGTDTQYF.

In this sample, this clonotype turned up a few times. V is TRBV7-9 and J is TRBJ2-2, with 13 bases identical to TRBD2. From germline, CDR1 is SEHNR and CDR2 FQNEAQ (reference sequence). J gave up 7 bases and V 5 bases, and 7 bases lay outside the gene matches. The CDR3 covers 16 residues. The CDR3 nucleotides read TGTGCCAGCAGCACCACTAGCGGGAGGGCCATCGGGGAGCTGTTTTTT. It yields the protein CASSTTSGRAIGELFF.

The sample holds many counts of this clonotype. V usage is TRBV20-1 and J usage is TRBJ2-5; possible D gene TRBD1, 5 bases. From germline, CDR1 is DFQATT and CDR2 SNEGSKA (reference sequence). V was cut by 5 bases and J by 2 bases, with 9 bases left in between. This CDR3 spans 12 amino acids. The CDR3: CSAGHLQETQYF. The DNA for the CDR3 is TGCAGTGCTGGACACTTGCAAGAGACCCAGTACTTC.

DNA for the CDR3: TGCAGTGCTAGGGGGATTGGGGCTAGCGGGGGGGCCGGTTTAGACGAGCAGTACTTC. Its protein is CSARGIGASGGAGLDEQYF. V gene TRBV20-1 combines with J gene TRBJ2-7; 12 bases match TRBD2. Trimming removed 3 bases from V and 5 bases from J; junction bases left unmatched: 20. Germline loops: CDR1 DFQATT, CDR2 SNEGSKA (reference sequence). The CDR3 has 19 residues.

The CDR3, as DNA: TGTGCCAGCAGTTGGGCAGGGTATGAGCAGTTCTTC. This encodes CASSWAGYEQFF. V gene TRBV12-3 or TRBV12-4 combines with J gene TRBJ2-1; D may be TRBD1 (5 bases). The CDR3 is 12 amino acids. V was pared by 4 bases and J by 8 bases, with 9 bases between.

There are many counts of this clonotype. The genes are TRBV9 and TRBJ1-2; D remains ambiguous. V lost 0 bases, J lost 4 bases, and 13 bases lay in between. CDR1 is SGDLS and CDR2 is YYNGEE in the germline V gene. CDR3 size: 15 residues. Here the CDR3 reads CASSVATASSYGYTF. CDR3 DNA sequence: TGTGCCAGCAGCGTAGCTACAGCCTCTAGCTATGGCTACACCTTC.

This clonotype has more than one count but fewer than ten. This sequence joins TRBV7-2 and TRBJ1-5; D possibly corresponds to TRBD1 (5 bases). Germline V lookup: CDR1 SGHTA, CDR2 FQGNSA. The CDR3 has 12 amino acids. Trimming took off 3 bases at V and 7 bases at J, with 7 bases between the two ends. CDR3 sequence (DNA): TGTGCCAGCAGCTTTCAGGGACAGCCCCAGCATTTT. Translated, it gives CASSFQGQPQHF.

Only a few counts were recorded for this clonotype. The rearrangement joins TRBV2 to TRBJ2-3; 8 bases map to TRBD2. Germline values: CDR1 SNHLY, CDR2 FYNNEI. CDR3 length: 15 amino acids. V trimming: 5 bases; J trimming: 1 base; junction bases outside the gene matches: 5. Here the CDR3 reads CASSSGGVRTDTQYF. DNA of the CDR3: TGTGCCAGCAGTTCCGGGGGGGTTCGCACAGATACGCAGTATTTT.

The chain couples TRBV2 to TRBJ2-4, with TRBD2 matching 7 bases. The V segment lost 4 bases and the J segment 2 bases; nucleotides outside the gene matches: 5. Germline CDR1 and CDR2: SNHLY and FYNNEI. The CDR3 spans 15 residues. The CDR3: CASSGRAGTKNIQYF. The CDR3 DNA reads TGTGCCAGCAGTGGGCGAGCGGGAACCAAAAACATTCAGTACTTC.

The chain employs TRBV14 and TRBJ2-3, with 7 bases lining up with TRBD1. V lost 3 bases and J lost 6; bases outside the gene matches: 9. This CDR3 is built from 15 residues. CDR1 and CDR2 from the germline V gene are SGHDN and FVKESK. The CDR3 protein is CASSHKRGLPDTQYF. The CDR3 region has the DNA TGTGCCAGCAGCCATAAGAGGGGGCTTCCGGATACGCAGTATTTT.

Concerning this clonotype: Relative to the germline gene, one junction end is altered; a read error may explain this. The chain joins TRBV20-1 to TRBJ2-3, with D possibly being TRBD1 (5 bases). CDR3 size: 12 residues. Germline CDR1 is DFQATT and CDR2 is SNEGSKA (reference sequence). The CDR3 sequence: CSARVGVDTHYF. The CDR3 bases are TGCAGTGCTAGAGTAGGGGTAGATACGCACTATTTT.

This clonotype was picked up many times. The J gene is TRBJ2-7, the V gene TRBV7-9; D tentatively fits TRBD1 or TRBD2 (5 bases each). Germline values: CDR1 SEHNR, CDR2 FQNEAQ (reference sequence). V was cut by 3 bases and J by 8 bases, with 17 bases left in between. CDR3 size: 14 residues. The CDR3 loop is CASSFRDARDKQYF. In nucleotides, the CDR3 is TGTGCCAGCAGCTTCAGGGATGCGAGGGATAAGCAGTACTTC.

In this sample, this clonotype turned up a few times. The rearrangement joins TRBV7-9 to TRBJ2-5, with 14 positions matching TRBD2. The germline CDR1 and CDR2 sequences are SEHNR and FQNEAQ (reference sequence). The trim removed 5 bases at V and 5 bases at J, leaving 7 bases unmatched. This CDR3 has 16 residues. This CDR3 is CASSPAGLAGVETQYF. In DNA form, the CDR3 reads TGTGCCAGCAGCCCGGCGGGACTAGCGGGGGTCGAGACCCAGTACTTC.

The J gene is TRBJ1-2, the V gene TRBV7-2; no firm D call. Trimming removed 0 bases from V and 6 bases from J, with 11 bases in between. The CDR3 is 14 residues long. Germline lookup yields CDR1 SGHTA and CDR2 FQGNSA. The CDR3 here is CASSLASGQDGYTF. The CDR3 DNA sequence: TGTGCCAGCAGCTTAGCGAGTGGCCAAGATGGCTACACCTTC. Combining the CDR3 with reference TRBV7-2 and TRBJ1-2 gives the whole variable domain GAGVSQSPSNKVTEKGKDVELRCDPISGHTALYWYRQSLGQGLEFLIYFQGNSAPDKSGLPSDRFSAERTGGSVSTLTIQRTQQEDSAVYLCASSLASGQDGYTFGSGTRLTVV.

This clonotype was seen at least ten times. The chain is built from TRBV6-5 and TRBJ2-3; TRBD1 agrees at 11 bases. The CDR3 loop spans 16 amino acids. V lost 4 bases and J lost 6; bases outside the gene matches: 9. Germline values: CDR1 MNHEY, CDR2 SVGAGI. This CDR3 reads CASSSRDRGAIDTQYF. In nucleotides, the CDR3 is TGTGCCAGCAGTTCCCGGGACAGGGGGGCGATCGATACGCAGTATTTT.

The rearrangement links TRBV7-8 to TRBJ1-1; 8 nucleotides align to TRBD1. The length of the CDR3 is 15 residues. J gave up 4 bases and V 5 bases, and 9 bases lay outside the gene matches. Germline CDR1 and CDR2: SGHVS and FQNEAQ. For the CDR3, the DNA is TGTGCCAGCAGCCCCCAGGGACAGGTGGGCACTGAAGCTTTCTTT. Residues: CASSPQGQVGTEAFF.

This clonotype was recorded at least ten times. This chain uses TRBV4-3 with TRBJ2-1; 11 bases agree with TRBD2. The J segment lost 0 bases and the V segment lost 0 bases, leaving 7 bases of the junction unmatched. The germline V gene has CDR1 LGHNA and CDR2 YSLEER. The length of the CDR3 is 19 residues. The DNA for the CDR3 is TGCGCCAGCAGCCAAGATCTGACTAGCGGGACTTCCTCCTACAATGAGCAGTTCTTC. This sequence encodes CASSQDLTSGTSSYNEQFF.